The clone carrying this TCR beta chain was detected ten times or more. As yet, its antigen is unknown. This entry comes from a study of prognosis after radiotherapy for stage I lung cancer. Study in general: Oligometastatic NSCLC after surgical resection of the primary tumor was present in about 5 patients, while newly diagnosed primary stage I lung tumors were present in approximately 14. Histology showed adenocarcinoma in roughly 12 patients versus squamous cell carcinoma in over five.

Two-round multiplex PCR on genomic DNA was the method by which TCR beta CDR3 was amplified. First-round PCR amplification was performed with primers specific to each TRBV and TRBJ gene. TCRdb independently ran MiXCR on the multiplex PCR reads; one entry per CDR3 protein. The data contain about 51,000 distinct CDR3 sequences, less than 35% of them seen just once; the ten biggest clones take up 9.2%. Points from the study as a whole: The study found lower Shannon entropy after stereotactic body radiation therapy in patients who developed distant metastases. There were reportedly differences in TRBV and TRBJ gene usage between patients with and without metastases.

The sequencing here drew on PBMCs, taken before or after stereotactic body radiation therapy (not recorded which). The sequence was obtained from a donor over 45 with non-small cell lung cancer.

The chain's CDR3 is CASSSQGPYNEQFF. As DNA, the CDR3 is TGCGCCAGCAGCTCCCAGGGACCCTACAATGAGCAGTTCTTC. The chain combines TRBV5-1 with TRBJ2-1, with D perhaps matching TRBD1 or TRBD2 (5 bases each). The V and J ends lost 3 bases and 2 bases respectively, with 9 bases between them. This CDR3 region has 14 residues. Germline values: CDR1 SGHRS, CDR2 YFSETQ.